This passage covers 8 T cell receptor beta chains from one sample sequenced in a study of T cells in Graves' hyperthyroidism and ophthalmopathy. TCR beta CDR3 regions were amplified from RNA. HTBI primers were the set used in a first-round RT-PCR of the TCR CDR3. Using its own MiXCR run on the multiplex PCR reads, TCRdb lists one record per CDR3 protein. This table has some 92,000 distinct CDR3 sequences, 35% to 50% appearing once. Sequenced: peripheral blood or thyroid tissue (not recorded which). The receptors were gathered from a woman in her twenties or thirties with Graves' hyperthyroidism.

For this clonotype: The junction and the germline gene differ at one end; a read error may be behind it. CDR3 sequence (DNA): TGTGCCTGCGCGGGAGTAGCGGGCTACGGGCAGTACTTC. Translating it yields CACAGVAGYGQYF. The chain uses TRBV11-2 and TRBJ2-7, with 7 positions matching TRBD2. The V gene's germline CDR1 is SGHAT and CDR2 FQNNGV. The CDR3 length is 13 residues.

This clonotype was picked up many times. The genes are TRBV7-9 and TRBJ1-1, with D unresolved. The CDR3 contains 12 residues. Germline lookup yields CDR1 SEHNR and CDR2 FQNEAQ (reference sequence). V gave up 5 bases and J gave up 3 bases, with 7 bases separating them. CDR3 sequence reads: CASSVGYTEAFF. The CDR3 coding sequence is TGTGCCAGCAGCGTGGGTTACACTGAAGCTTTCTTT.

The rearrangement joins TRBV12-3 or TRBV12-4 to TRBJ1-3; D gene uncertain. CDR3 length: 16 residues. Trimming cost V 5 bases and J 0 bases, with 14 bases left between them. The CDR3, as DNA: TGTGCCAGCAGTGAACGCGAGGCCCACTCTGGAAACACCATATATTTT. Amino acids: CASSEREAHSGNTIYF.

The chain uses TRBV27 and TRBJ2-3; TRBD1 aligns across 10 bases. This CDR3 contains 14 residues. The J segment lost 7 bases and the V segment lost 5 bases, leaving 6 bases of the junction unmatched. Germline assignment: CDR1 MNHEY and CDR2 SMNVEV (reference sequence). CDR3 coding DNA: TGTGCCAGCAGTCTAAGGACAGGGGGATATACGCAGTATTTT. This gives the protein CASSLRTGGYTQYF.

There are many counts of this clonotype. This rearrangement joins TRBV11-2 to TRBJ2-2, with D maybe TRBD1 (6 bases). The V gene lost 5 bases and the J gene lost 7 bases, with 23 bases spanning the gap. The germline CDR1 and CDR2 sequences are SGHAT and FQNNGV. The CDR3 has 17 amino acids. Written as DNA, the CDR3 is TGTGCCAGCAGCGGGTGGGGACACGGCTTACAGGGCGGGGAGCTGTTTTTT. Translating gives CASSGWGHGLQGGELFF.

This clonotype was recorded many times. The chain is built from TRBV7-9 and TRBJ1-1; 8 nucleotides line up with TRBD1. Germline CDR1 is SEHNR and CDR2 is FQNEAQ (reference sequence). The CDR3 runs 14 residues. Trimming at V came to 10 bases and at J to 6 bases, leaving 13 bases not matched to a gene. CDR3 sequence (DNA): TGTGCCAAAAGACCAGGGGGCCTTAATCCTGAAGCTTTCTTT. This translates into CAKRPGGLNPEAFF.

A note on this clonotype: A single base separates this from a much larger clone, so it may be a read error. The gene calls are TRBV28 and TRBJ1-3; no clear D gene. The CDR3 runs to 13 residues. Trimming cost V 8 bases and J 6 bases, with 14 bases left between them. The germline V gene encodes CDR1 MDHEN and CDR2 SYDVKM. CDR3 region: CASWEATANTIYF. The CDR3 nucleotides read TGTGCCAGCTGGGAGGCAACGGCAAACACCATATATTTT.

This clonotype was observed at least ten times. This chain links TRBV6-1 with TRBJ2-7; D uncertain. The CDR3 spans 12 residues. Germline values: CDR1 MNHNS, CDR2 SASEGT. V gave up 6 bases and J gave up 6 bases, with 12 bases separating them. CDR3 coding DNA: TGTGCCAGCAGCCTGCAGCTTCGCGAGCAGTACTTC. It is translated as CASSLQLREQYF.